Below, one TCR beta chain is given with its context. Its cognate antigen is unknown. The CDR3 totals 13 residues. V gave up 9 bases and J gave up 2 bases, with 12 bases separating them. The germline gives CDR1 LNHNV, CDR2 YYDKDF (reference sequence). The data are from a study of cytomegalovirus exposure and HLA in healthy donors. The PCR employed 60 Vbeta primers together with 13 Jbeta primers. Measured with immunoSEQ multiplex PCR; TCRdb has only the in-frame clones, and not every one. The data show a few hundred thousand clones, 60% to 80% seen once. Whole-study findings and limits: Reports showed the classifier diagnosing cytomegalovirus status with high specificity and sensitivity. Among immune exposure information, only CMV serostatus was available. Prediction of most subjects' HLA-A and HLA-B alleles by TCR beta sequences was reportedly accurate.

V and J are TRBV15 and TRBJ2-3, with a tentative D call TRBD1 (5 bases). Sequenced input: PBMCs. The receptor comes from a man between 18 and 29 years old in good health and CMV-seronegative. For the CDR3, the DNA is TGTGCCACAGGTGGACAAATCACAGATACGCAGTATTTT. Protein sequence: CATGGQITDTQYF.